The present T cell receptor beta chain was sequenced within a study of blood T cell repertoires in COVID-19. Assay used: immunoSEQ multiplex PCR; TCRdb lists only in-frame clones, some missing. The table records some 97,000 clones, 88% of them present only once. The CDR3 totals 19 residues. Trimming removed 5 bases from V and 3 bases from J; junction bases left unmatched: 14. The germline gives CDR1 SGHVS, CDR2 FQNEAQ. The chain joins TRBV7-8 to TRBJ2-7; 15 nucleotides line up with TRBD2. This TCR derives from a woman in her fifties or sixties with acute or convalescent COVID-19. Source material: peripheral blood. CDR3 bases: TGTGCCAGCAGCGTTAGCGGACTAGCGGGAGGGTCTAGGTTCTACGAGCAGTACTTC. Protein: CASSVSGLAGGSRFYEQYF.